The following is a TCR beta chain sequence with its context. Its antigen is undetermined. The data were taken from a study of T cell responses to AZD1222 COVID-19 vaccine. Turning to the study itself: Pooled in the analysis were second doses at about 4 or about 12 weeks.

Some clones are missing from TCRdb's copy, which holds only in-frame ones; the method was immunoSEQ multiplex PCR. The profile shows about 150,000 clones, approximately 93% of them singletons. The study, taken as a whole, reports: A rise in Spike-specific TCR breadth and depth followed two AZD1222 doses. Per reports, nearly half of all spike-specific TCRs target regions that are unmutated in variants. CD4 TCRs covered the whole spike, strongest at regions 160-218 and 743-854.

Germline V gene data show CDR1 as LNHDA and CDR2 as SQIVND (reference sequence). The CDR3 covers 14 residues. The V end lost 5 bases, the J end lost 10 bases, and 15 bases lay between the germline ends. This sequence was found in an adult in good health. Sequencing was performed on peripheral blood, taken on day 0 of AZD1222 vaccination. The chain couples TRBV19 to TRBJ1-6; no clear D gene. DNA for the CDR3: TGTGCCAGTAGTTTCAACGACCGAGAATCACCCCTCCACTTT. As protein: CASSFNDRESPLHF.